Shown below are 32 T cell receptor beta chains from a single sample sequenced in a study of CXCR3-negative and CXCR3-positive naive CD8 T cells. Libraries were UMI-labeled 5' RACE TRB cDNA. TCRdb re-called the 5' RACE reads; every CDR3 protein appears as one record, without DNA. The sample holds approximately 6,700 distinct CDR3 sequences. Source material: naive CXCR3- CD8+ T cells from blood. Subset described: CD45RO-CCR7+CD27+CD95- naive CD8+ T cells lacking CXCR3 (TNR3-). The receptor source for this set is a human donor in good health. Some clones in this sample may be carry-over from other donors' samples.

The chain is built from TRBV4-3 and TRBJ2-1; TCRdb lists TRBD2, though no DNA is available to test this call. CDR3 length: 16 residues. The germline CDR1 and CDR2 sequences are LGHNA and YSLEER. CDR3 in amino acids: CASSQTAPGQRDEQFF.

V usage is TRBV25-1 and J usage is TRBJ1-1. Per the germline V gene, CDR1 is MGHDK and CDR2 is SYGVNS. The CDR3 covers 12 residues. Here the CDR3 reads CASSVTNTEAFF. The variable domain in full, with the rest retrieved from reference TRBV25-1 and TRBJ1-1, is EADIYQTPRYLVIGTGKKITLECSQTMGHDKMYWYQQDPGMELHLIHYSYGVNSTEKGDLSSESTVSRIRTEHFPLTLESARPSHTSQYLCASSVTNTEAFFGQGTRLTVV.

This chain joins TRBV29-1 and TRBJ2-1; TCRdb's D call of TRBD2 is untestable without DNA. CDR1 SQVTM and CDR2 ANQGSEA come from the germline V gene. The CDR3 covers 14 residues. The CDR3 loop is CSASPPSGWNEQFF.

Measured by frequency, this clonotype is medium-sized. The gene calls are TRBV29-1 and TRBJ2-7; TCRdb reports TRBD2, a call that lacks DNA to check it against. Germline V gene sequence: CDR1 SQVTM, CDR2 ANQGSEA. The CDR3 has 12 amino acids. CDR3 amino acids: CSVETGENEQYF.

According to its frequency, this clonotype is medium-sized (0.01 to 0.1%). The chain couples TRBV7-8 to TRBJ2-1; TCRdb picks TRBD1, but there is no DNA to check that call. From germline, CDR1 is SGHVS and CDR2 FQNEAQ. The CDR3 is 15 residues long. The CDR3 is CASSLVGQGADEQFF. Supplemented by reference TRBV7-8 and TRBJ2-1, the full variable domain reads GAGVSQSPRYKVAKRGQDVALRCDPISGHVSLFWYQQALGQGPEFLTYFQNEAQLDKSGLPSDRFFAERPEGSVSTLKIQRTQQEDSAVYLCASSLVGQGADEQFFGPGTRLTVL.

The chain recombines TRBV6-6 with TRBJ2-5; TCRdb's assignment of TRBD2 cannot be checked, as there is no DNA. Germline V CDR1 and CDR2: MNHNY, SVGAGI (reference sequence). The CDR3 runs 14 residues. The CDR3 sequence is CATSRTSGKETQYF.

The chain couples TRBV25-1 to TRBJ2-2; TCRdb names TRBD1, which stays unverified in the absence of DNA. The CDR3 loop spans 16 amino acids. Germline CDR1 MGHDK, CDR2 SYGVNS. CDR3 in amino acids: CASSQLPGQGAGELFF.

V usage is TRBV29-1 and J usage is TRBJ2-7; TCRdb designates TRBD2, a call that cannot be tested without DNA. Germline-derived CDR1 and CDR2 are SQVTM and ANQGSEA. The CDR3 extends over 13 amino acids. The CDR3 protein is CSVEAGLGDEQYF.

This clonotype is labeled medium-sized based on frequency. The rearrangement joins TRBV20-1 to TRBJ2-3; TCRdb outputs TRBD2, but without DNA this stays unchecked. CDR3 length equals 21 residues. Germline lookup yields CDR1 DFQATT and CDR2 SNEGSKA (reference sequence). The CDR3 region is CSANNLPRSSGALTSTDTQYF.

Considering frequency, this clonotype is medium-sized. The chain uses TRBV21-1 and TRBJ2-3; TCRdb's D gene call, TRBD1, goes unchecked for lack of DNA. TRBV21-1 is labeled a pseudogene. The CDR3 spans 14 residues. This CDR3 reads CASSKPTGIDTQYF.

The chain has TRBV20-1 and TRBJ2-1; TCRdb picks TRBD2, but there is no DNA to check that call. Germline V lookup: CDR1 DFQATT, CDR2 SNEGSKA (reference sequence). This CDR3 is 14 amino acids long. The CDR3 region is CSAALAGGYNEQFF.

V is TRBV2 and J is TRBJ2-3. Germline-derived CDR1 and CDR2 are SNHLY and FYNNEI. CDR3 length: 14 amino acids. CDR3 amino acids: CASSEFSSTDTQYF.

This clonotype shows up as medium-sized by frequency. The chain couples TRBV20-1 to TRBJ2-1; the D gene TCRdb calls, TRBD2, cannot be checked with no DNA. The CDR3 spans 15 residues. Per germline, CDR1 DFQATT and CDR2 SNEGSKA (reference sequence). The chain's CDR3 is CSAPTSGPTYNEQFF.

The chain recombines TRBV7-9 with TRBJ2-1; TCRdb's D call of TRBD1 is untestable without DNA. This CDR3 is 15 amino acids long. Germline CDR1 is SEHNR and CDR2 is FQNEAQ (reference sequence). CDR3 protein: CASSFSDRNYNEQFF.

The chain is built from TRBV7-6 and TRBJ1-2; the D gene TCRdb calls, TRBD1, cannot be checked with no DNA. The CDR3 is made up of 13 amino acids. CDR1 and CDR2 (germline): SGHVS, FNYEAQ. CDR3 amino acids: CASSWSGNYGYTF.

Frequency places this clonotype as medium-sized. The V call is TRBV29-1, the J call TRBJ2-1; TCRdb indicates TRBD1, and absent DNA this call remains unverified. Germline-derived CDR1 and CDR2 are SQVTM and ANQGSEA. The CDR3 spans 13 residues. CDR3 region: CSHDRGEGNEQFF.

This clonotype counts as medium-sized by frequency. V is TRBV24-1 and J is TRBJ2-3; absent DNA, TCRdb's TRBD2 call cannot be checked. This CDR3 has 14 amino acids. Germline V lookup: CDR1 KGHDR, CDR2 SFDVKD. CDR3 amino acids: CATRGGSSTDTQYF.

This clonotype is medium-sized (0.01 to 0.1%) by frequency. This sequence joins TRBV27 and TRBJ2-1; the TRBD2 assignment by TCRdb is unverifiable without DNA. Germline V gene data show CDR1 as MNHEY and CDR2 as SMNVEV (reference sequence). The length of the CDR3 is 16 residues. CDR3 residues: CASSRPSGTVYNEQFF.

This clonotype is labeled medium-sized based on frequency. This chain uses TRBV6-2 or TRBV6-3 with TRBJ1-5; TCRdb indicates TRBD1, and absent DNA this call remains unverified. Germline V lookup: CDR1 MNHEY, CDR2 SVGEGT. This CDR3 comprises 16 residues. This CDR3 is CASRRTGGSSNQPQHF.

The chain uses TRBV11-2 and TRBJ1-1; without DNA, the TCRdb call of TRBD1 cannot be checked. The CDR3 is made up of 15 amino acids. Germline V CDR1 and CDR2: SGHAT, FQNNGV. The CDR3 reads CASSSSGRVNTEAFF.

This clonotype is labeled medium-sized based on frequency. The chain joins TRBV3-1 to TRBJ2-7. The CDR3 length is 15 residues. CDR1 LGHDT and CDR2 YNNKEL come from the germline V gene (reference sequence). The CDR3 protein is CASSQDVSGYYEQYF.

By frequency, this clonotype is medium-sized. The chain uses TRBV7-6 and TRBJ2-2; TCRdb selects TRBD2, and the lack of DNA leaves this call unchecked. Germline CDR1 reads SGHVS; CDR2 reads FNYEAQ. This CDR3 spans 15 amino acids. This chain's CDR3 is CASSLEGPTTGELFF.

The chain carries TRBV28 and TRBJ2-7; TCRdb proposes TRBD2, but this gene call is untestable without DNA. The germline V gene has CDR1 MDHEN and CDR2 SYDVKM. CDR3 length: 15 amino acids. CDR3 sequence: CASSWGLAGVGEQYF.

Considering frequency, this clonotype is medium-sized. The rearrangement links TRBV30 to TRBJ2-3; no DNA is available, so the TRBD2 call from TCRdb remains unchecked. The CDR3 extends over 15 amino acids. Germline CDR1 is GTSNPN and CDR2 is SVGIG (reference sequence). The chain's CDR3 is CARSVGAGLVFGQYF.

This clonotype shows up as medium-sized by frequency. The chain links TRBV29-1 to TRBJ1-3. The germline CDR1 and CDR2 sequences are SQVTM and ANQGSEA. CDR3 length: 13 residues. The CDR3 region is CSVGSGAGNTIYF.

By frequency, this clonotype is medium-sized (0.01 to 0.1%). The chain's CDR3 is CASSGTGHSYEQYF. V usage is TRBV14 and J usage is TRBJ2-7; TCRdb's assignment of TRBD2 cannot be checked, as there is no DNA. This CDR3 spans 14 amino acids. The germline CDR1 and CDR2 sequences are SGHDN and FVKESK.

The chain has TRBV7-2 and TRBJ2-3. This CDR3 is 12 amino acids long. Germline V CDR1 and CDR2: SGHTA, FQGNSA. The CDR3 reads CASSLGTYTQYF.

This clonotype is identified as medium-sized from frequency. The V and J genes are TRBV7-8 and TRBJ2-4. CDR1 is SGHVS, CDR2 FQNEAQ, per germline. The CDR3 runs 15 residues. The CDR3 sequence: CASSLLGLGKNIQYF.

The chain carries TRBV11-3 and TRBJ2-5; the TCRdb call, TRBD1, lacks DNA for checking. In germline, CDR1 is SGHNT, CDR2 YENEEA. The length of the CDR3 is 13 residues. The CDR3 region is CASSSRTEETQYF.

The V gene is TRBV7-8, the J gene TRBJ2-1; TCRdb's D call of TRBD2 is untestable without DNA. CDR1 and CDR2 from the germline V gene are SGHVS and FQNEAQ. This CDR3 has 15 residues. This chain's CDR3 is CASSPTTSGAPEQFF. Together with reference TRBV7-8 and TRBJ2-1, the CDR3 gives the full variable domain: GAGVSQSPRYKVAKRGQDVALRCDPISGHVSLFWYQQALGQGPEFLTYFQNEAQLDKSGLPSDRFFAERPEGSVSTLKIQRTQQEDSAVYLCASSPTTSGAPEQFFGPGTRLTVL.

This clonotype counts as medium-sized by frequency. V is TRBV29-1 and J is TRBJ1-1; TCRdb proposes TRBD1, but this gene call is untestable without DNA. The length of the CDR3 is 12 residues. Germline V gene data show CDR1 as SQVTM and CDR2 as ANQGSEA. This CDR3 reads CSVEWDGAEAFF.

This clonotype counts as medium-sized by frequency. This chain's CDR3 is CASSELPGQGGGELFF. The chain carries TRBV25-1 and TRBJ2-2; TCRdb picks TRBD1, but there is no DNA to check that call. The CDR3 loop spans 16 amino acids. Germline CDR1 MGHDK, CDR2 SYGVNS.